This TCR beta chain was identified in a study of T cells in Graves' hyperthyroidism and ophthalmopathy. Overall study results and limits: Prediction of ophthalmopathy progression came a median around 6 months pre-onset. Ophthalmopathy was separated from stable hyperthyroidism by a 13 V-J model. In blood, most of the thyroid clonotypes expanded above 0.001 were also present.

The sample holds a few counts of this clonotype. Its cognate antigen is unknown. Extraction of PBMCs used roughly 9.6 ml of fresh peripheral blood. Authors of the study amplified TCR beta CDR3 regions from RNA transcripts. First-round RT-PCR of the TCR CDR3 relied on the HTBI primer set. TCRdb reprocessed the multiplex PCR reads with MiXCR, giving one entry per CDR3 protein. Of some 760,000 distinct CDR3 sequences listed, around 15% are singletons. This CDR3 has 13 amino acids. The V gene's germline CDR1 is MDHEN and CDR2 SYDVKM. V lost 6 bases, J lost 3 bases, and 12 bases lay in between. The sequence came from a woman between 18 and 29 years old with Graves' hyperthyroidism. The chain links TRBV28 to TRBJ2-7; D possibly corresponds to TRBD2 (5 bases). Sequencing was carried out using blood. CDR3: CASSRGRDYEQYF. CDR3 sequence (DNA): TGTGCCAGCAGCCGTGGGAGAGACTACGAGCAGTACTTC.